This note documents a single TCR beta chain sequence. The target of this receptor is not known. It has no much larger one-base neighbor in the sample; base qualities were not kept. The entry originates in a study of blood T cell repertoires in COVID-19 (dated by TCRdb to 2018 to 2020). Turning to the overall study: Samples covering the acute and convalescent phases of COVID-19 were provided by collaborators in the United States, Italy and Spain. HLA class I and class II types, where available, came from metadata supplied by the sample provider rather than from assay-based typing. Deeply sampled blood TCRbeta repertoires from subjects exposed to, actively infected with, or recovered from COVID-19 were included in the dataset. The samples were drawn from the first 160 participants of the ongoing ImmuneRACE study and from 950 to 1,500 subjects provided by 6 global collaborators. The material from the prospective study consisted of cDNA or gDNA derived from T cells, B-cell-depleted T cells, or PBMCs. The sample metadata nearly always contained a de-identified subject ID, COVID-19 status, age in years and sex. The repertoires were released in a freely available public database meant as a resource for research on the immune response to SARS-CoV-2. The full study reports these points: The amount of clinical and demographic metadata varied by source and participant and was provided uncurated.

TCRbeta CDR3 regions were amplified from genomic DNA using the immunoSEQ Assay, a bias-controlled multiplex PCR. Regarding the original processing steps: The number of nucleated cells in each sample was estimated from the amplification of reference gene primers within the assay. Sequence reads were collapsed and filtered to measure the absolute abundance of every unique TCRbeta CDR3 rearrangement. For each sample, productive Simpson clonality was calculated by taking the square root of Simpson's diversity index across productive rearrangements. What TCRdb holds here is the immuneACCESS table cut down to in-frame rearrangements. Part of the clones is not present; checked against another copy, under half of the missing clones reflect an unresolved V gene, and the others are unexplained. That table is the source of V, J and clone size, and D and trimming were worked out from the DNA. The sample table contains around 300,000 clones; only one count was recorded for around four fifths of them. Just under 3% of the sample is in the top ten clones.

Each collaborating institution followed its own protocols to collect whole blood in K2EDTA tubes. For TCRbeta analysis, collaborator samples were shipped as frozen whole blood, as isolated PBMCs, or as DNA extracted from either sample type. This sequence originates from a man aged 30 to 39 with active or convalescent COVID-19. Sequencing input: peripheral blood.

For the CDR3, the sequence is CASSPTLAGGHNEQFF. The bases read TGTGCCAGCAGCCCTACCCTAGCGGGAGGGCACAATGAGCAGTTCTTC. In this chain, TRBV3-1 (or the pseudogene TRBV3-2) is recombined with TRBJ2-1; a stretch of 12 junction bases matches TRBD2. Sequences LGHDT (CDR1) and YNNKEL (CDR2) are obtained from the germline V gene (reference sequence). The CDR3 contains 16 residues, cysteine and phenylalanine counted. The sequence is cut down to CDR3 DNA, 48 bases in frame from base 1. Relative to germline, V is missing 4 bases and J is missing 5 bases, with 6 bases of the junction outside any gene match.